The clone carrying this T cell receptor (beta chain) showed up just once. Its target is unknown. This record belongs to a study of response to subunit inactivated influenza vaccine. Findings and caveats of the study: Each seasonal influenza vaccination, the authors suggested, recruits few new T cells.

TCRdb ran MiXCR on the RT-PCR reads and lists one entry per CDR3 protein. The sample records some 500,000 distinct CDR3 sequences, approximately 24% being singletons. Trimming cost V 4 bases and J 5 bases, with 17 bases left between them. The CDR3 extends over 16 amino acids. Per the germline V gene, CDR1 is LGHNA and CDR2 is YNFKEQ. The sequence was obtained from a man between 50 and 59 years old who received an inactivated influenza vaccine. The specimen was CD4+ T cells sorted from PBMCs, collected roughly 5 days after vaccination. The chain links TRBV4-2 to TRBJ2-2; a possible D gene is TRBD2 (7 bases). The CDR3 DNA is TGTGCCAGCAGCCGTGATCGGGGGGCGCGAACCGGGGAGCTGTTTTTT. Translated: CASSRDRGARTGELFF.